Listed here are 26 T cell receptor beta chains from one sample, sequenced in a study of beta chain features in type 1 diabetes. Expressed TCRB transcripts got sequenced, as all isolated RNA was reverse transcribed. This table comes from immunoSEQ multiplex PCR, and its TCRdb copy is limited to in-frame clones, with some not included. The table shows 200,000 to 300,000 clones, with roughly 20% occurring only once. Their specific antigens are unknown. Regarding the study as a whole: TCRB CDR3 length was moderately but significantly reduced in all four CD4+ subsets of Type 1 diabetes patients.

The sequenced sample consisted of naive CD4+ T cells from blood. The receptors derive from a woman aged 35 to 49 with type 1 diabetes.

This clone came up a few times. This rearrangement joins TRBV29-1 to TRBJ1-2; 10 bases are shared with TRBD1. Germline loops: CDR1 SQVTM, CDR2 ANQGSEA. V lost 4 bases and J lost 5; bases outside the gene matches: 10. The length of the CDR3 is 15 residues. CDR3 sequence: CSVAKTGGVGYGYTF. The CDR3 region has the DNA TGCAGCGTTGCCAAGACAGGGGGCGTGGGTTATGGCTACACCTTC.

The rearrangement links TRBV10-3 to TRBJ2-5; 8 bases map to TRBD2. The CDR3 has 14 residues. V lost 8 bases, J lost 0 bases, and 5 bases stayed unmatched. The germline CDR1 and CDR2 sequences are ENHRY and SYGVKD. The CDR3 loop is CAIRYGGDQETQYF. The CDR3 region has the DNA TGTGCCATCCGGTACGGGGGGGACCAAGAGACCCAGTACTTC.

V and J are TRBV5-1 and TRBJ2-7, with 9 bases aligning to TRBD1. CDR3 length: 14 amino acids. Per the germline V gene, CDR1 is SGHRS and CDR2 is YFSETQ. Unmatched junction bases numbered 4, after V lost 3 bases and J lost 3 bases. The CDR3 loop is CASSYRDRDYEQYF. The CDR3 DNA sequence: TGCGCCAGCAGCTACCGGGACAGGGACTACGAGCAGTACTTC.

This clone was recorded a few times. The gene calls are TRBV5-1 and TRBJ2-5, with a possible D match to TRBD1 (5 bases). V lost 0 bases, J lost 4 bases, and 13 bases lay in between. From germline, CDR1 is SGHRS and CDR2 YFSETQ. The CDR3 runs to 15 residues. The CDR3, as DNA: TGCGCCAGCAGCTTGGACGGCAGGGTTGCAGAGACCCAGTACTTC. Amino acids: CASSLDGRVAETQYF.

This clone has more than one count but fewer than ten. This CDR3 reads CASSSDTVQPQHF. CDR3 sequence (DNA): TGTGCCAGCTCGTCGGACACCGTTCAGCCCCAGCATTTT. The chain has TRBV18 and TRBJ1-5; D is perhaps TRBD1 (5 bases). V lost 6 bases and J lost 6, with 12 bases in between. From germline, CDR1 is KGHSH and CDR2 LQKENI. This CDR3 spans 13 amino acids.

This clone appeared a few times. The chain has TRBV4-1 and TRBJ1-6; no clear D. Germline V gives CDR1 MGHRA, CDR2 YSYEKL. This CDR3 comprises 15 residues. Trimming took off 2 bases at V and 5 bases at J, with 10 bases between the two ends. The CDR3 DNA sequence: TGCGCCAGCAGCCAACCTACGGGAAATAATTCACCCCTCCACTTT. Protein: CASSQPTGNNSPLHF.

There are a few counts of this clone. This chain links TRBV28 with TRBJ1-1, with 7 bases lining up with TRBD1. V lost 5 bases, J lost 5 bases, and 2 bases stayed unmatched. The CDR3 is made up of 12 amino acids. Per the germline V gene, CDR1 is MDHEN and CDR2 is SYDVKM. CDR3 DNA sequence: TGTGCCAGCAGTGACAGGGTGACTGAAGCTTTCTTT. As protein: CASSDRVTEAFF. Variable domain in full (rest from reference TRBV28 and TRBJ1-1): DVKVTQSSRYLVKRTGEKVFLECVQDMDHENMFWYRQDPGLGLRLIYFSYDVKMKEKGDIPEGYSVSREKKERFSLILESASTNQTSMYLCASSDRVTEAFFGQGTRLTVV.

A remark on this clone: Distinct nucleotide sequences in the sample also encode this CDR3. This sequence joins TRBV29-1 and TRBJ1-1; D not certain. This CDR3 comprises 12 residues. V lost 3 bases, J lost 2 bases, and 7 bases lay in between. Germline assignment: CDR1 SQVTM and CDR2 ANQGSEA. In DNA, the CDR3 is TGCAGCGTTGACCGAGGAAACACTGAAGCTTTCTTT. It is translated as CSVDRGNTEAFF.

The genes are TRBV18 and TRBJ1-3; D remains unclear. The CDR3 contains 15 residues. The V gene lost 0 bases and the J gene lost 2 bases, with 8 bases spanning the gap. Per the germline V gene, CDR1 is KGHSH and CDR2 is LQKENI. The CDR3 is CASSPPNSAGNTIYF. CDR3 in DNA: TGTGCCAGCTCACCACCCAACAGTGCTGGAAACACCATATATTTT.

A few counts support this clone. The V gene is TRBV29-1, the J gene TRBJ1-1; D unresolved. The CDR3 spans 12 residues. Germline lookup yields CDR1 SQVTM and CDR2 ANQGSEA. The V end lost 4 bases, the J end lost 4 bases, and 10 bases lay between the germline ends. CDR3 in amino acids: CSVGDAGTEAFF. The CDR3 coding sequence is TGCAGCGTTGGAGACGCGGGCACTGAAGCTTTCTTT.

This clone was seen only a few times. The chain carries TRBV29-1 and TRBJ1-1; tentatively, D is TRBD1 (5 bases). The CDR3 length is 13 residues. The V end lost 6 bases, the J end lost 2 bases, and 13 bases lay between the germline ends. Germline assignment: CDR1 SQVTM and CDR2 ANQGSEA. The CDR3 sequence is CSVALTENTEAFF. In DNA form, the CDR3 reads TGCAGCGTAGCATTGACAGAAAACACTGAAGCTTTCTTT.

A few counts support this clone. This chain uses TRBV30 with TRBJ1-2; D perhaps matches TRBD1 (5 bases). V was clipped by 5 bases and J by 2 bases, with 12 bases between them. This CDR3 is built from 13 residues. Germline loops: CDR1 GTSNPN, CDR2 SVGIG (reference sequence). CDR3 coding DNA: TGTGCCTGGGGGGCCGGCAGCAACTATGGCTACACCTTC. It yields the protein CAWGAGSNYGYTF.

This clone was found a few times. This chain links TRBV5-1 with TRBJ1-2, with D possibly being TRBD1 (5 bases). The CDR3 runs 14 residues. Germline CDR1 and CDR2: SGHRS and YFSETQ. Trimming left V 5 bases short and J 6 bases short, with 17 bases between. DNA of the CDR3: TGCGCCAGCAGTCCAGGGCCATCCGCTGATGGCTACACCTTC. Its translation: CASSPGPSADGYTF.

The table lists this clone with a few counts. The J gene is TRBJ1-1, the V gene TRBV9, with 7 bases that match TRBD1. Germline CDR1 and CDR2: SGDLS and YYNGEE. The J segment lost 1 base and the V segment lost 4 bases, leaving 7 bases of the junction unmatched. The CDR3 runs 15 residues. The CDR3 protein is CASSPLRTGNTEAFF. CDR3 coding DNA: TGTGCCAGCAGCCCTCTCAGGACAGGGAACACTGAAGCTTTCTTT.

The J gene is TRBJ2-3, the V gene TRBV7-2; a possible D gene is TRBD2 (6 bases). The CDR3 runs 14 residues. The germline V gene encodes CDR1 SGHTA and CDR2 FQGNSA. The ends were cut back, 1 base at V and 12 bases at J, with 17 bases in the middle. CDR3 amino acids: CASSLDGGTYDQYF. The CDR3 coding sequence is TGTGCCAGCAGCTTAGACGGCGGGACGTATGACCAGTATTTT.

The V call is TRBV9, the J call TRBJ2-7, with D perhaps matching TRBD2 (6 bases). The germline CDR1 and CDR2 sequences are SGDLS and YYNGEE. The CDR3 is 14 amino acids. The germline V and J ends were trimmed by 0 bases and 3 bases, with 10 bases remaining between them. The CDR3, as DNA: TGTGCCAGCAGCGTAGCGGGAGATGGCTACGAGCAGTACTTC. Its protein is CASSVAGDGYEQYF.

The chain has TRBV7-9 and TRBJ2-5; D perhaps matches TRBD1 (5 bases). Germline assignment: CDR1 SEHNR and CDR2 FQNEAQ (reference sequence). Trimming took 2 bases from V and 4 from J, leaving 14 bases between them. The CDR3 is made up of 15 amino acids. CDR3 in amino acids: CASSLLGEQGETQYF. The CDR3 bases are TGTGCCAGCAGCTTACTAGGGGAACAAGGAGAGACCCAGTACTTC.

The table lists this clone with a few counts. The rearrangement joins TRBV28 to TRBJ2-5, with D possibly being TRBD1 (6 bases). From germline, CDR1 is MDHEN and CDR2 SYDVKM. V lost 6 bases to trimming and J lost 0 bases, with 11 bases between them. This CDR3 has 14 amino acids. CDR3 bases: TGTGCCAGCAGCCCTGGACAGCACCAAGAGACCCAGTACTTC. Amino acids: CASSPGQHQETQYF. The variable domain in full, completed from reference TRBV28 and TRBJ2-5, reads DVKVTQSSRYLVKRTGEKVFLECVQDMDHENMFWYRQDPGLGLRLIYFSYDVKMKEKGDIPEGYSVSREKKERFSLILESASTNQTSMYLCASSPGQHQETQYFGPGTRLLVL.

The chain is built from TRBV5-6 and TRBJ2-3, with a tentative D call TRBD1 (5 bases). There are 13 residues in the CDR3. In germline, CDR1 is SGHDT, CDR2 YYEEEE. The germline V and J ends were trimmed by 5 bases and 6 bases, with 13 bases remaining between them. As DNA, the CDR3 is TGTGCCAGCAGTCGCCAGGGCTCTGATACGCAGTATTTT. It is translated as CASSRQGSDTQYF.

This clone came up a few times. This CDR3 is also generated by other DNA sequences in the sample. V is TRBV29-1 and J is TRBJ1-1; possibly TRBD1 for D (5 bases). There are 12 residues in the CDR3. Germline V CDR1 and CDR2: SQVTM, ANQGSEA. Trimming stripped 3 bases from V and 4 bases from J, with 9 bases between. In DNA, the CDR3 is TGCAGCGTTGAGAGGGGAGGCACTGAAGCTTTCTTT. Protein sequence: CSVERGGTEAFF. Based on the CDR3 plus reference TRBV29-1 and TRBJ1-1, the full variable domain is SAVISQKPSRDICQRGTSLTIQCQVDSQVTMMFWYRQQPGQSLTLIATANQGSEATYESGFVIDKFPISRPNLTFSTLTVSNMSPEDSSIYLCSVERGGTEAFFGQGTRLTVV.

In nucleotides, the CDR3 is TGCGCCAGCAGCCTCGTACAAGGGGCGGCTAACTATGGCTACACCTTC. It encodes CASSLVQGAANYGYTF. The chain couples TRBV5-1 to TRBJ1-2; D might be TRBD1 (5 bases). V lost 4 bases to trimming and J lost 0 bases, with 16 bases between them. Per germline, CDR1 SGHRS and CDR2 YFSETQ. The CDR3 is 16 residues long.

The J gene is TRBJ2-5, the V gene TRBV5-4; D may be TRBD1 (6 bases). Per the germline V gene, CDR1 is SGHNT and CDR2 is YYREEE (reference sequence). V was clipped by 2 bases and J by 5 bases, with 10 bases between them. The CDR3 has 13 amino acids. The CDR3 is CASSFRQDETQYF. The CDR3 DNA is TGTGCCAGCAGCTTCAGACAGGATGAGACCCAGTACTTC.

The V call is TRBV27, the J call TRBJ2-1, with D unresolved. V was shortened by 1 base and J by 0 bases, with 10 bases between the two germline ends. Germline V CDR1 and CDR2: MNHEY, SMNVEV (reference sequence). This CDR3 comprises 16 residues. The CDR3 loop is CASSLLVGSSYNEQFF. CDR3 DNA: TGTGCCAGCAGTTTATTGGTTGGTAGCTCCTACAATGAGCAGTTCTTC.

The rearrangement links TRBV29-1 to TRBJ2-3; 9 bases are a match to TRBD1. This CDR3 region has 15 residues. The ends lost 6 bases at V and 2 bases at J; junction bases unmatched: 9. Germline V CDR1 and CDR2: SQVTM, ANQGSEA. This CDR3 is CSVEKTGGNTDTQYF. CDR3 in DNA: TGCAGCGTCGAAAAGACAGGGGGAAACACAGATACGCAGTATTTT.

V is TRBV13 and J is TRBJ2-7; 9 nucleotides match TRBD1. V was pared by 5 bases and J by 4 bases, with 6 bases of the junction left unmatched. This CDR3 is 14 amino acids long. Germline V gene sequence: CDR1 PRHDT, CDR2 FYEKMQ (reference sequence). In DNA form, the CDR3 reads TGTGCCAGCAGCCTCTGGACAGGGGCGTACGAGCAGTACTTC. This gives the protein CASSLWTGAYEQYF.

As for this clone: This sample also contains other DNA sequences that code for the same CDR3. The V gene is TRBV4-3, the J gene TRBJ2-1, with 10 bases fitting TRBD1. V lost 4 bases to trimming and J lost 2 bases; unmatched junction nucleotides: 2. The CDR3 loop spans 15 amino acids. Germline CDR1 LGHNA, CDR2 YSLEER. The CDR3 nucleotides are TGCGCCAGCAGCCGGGACAGGGGCACCTACAATGAGCAGTTCTTC. It specifies CASSRDRGTYNEQFF.